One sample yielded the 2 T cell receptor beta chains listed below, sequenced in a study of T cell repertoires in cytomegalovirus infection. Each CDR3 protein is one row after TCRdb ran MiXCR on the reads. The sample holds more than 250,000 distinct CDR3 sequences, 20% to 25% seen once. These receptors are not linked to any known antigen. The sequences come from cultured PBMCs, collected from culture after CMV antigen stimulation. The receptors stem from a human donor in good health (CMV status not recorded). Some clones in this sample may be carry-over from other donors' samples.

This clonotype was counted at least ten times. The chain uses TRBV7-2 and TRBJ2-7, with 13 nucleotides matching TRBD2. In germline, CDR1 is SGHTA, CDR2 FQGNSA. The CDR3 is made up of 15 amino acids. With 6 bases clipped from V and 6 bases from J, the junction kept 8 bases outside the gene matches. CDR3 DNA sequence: TGTGCCAGCAGTCGTTCCGGACTAGCGGGAGCCGAGCAGTACTTC. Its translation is CASSRSGLAGAEQYF.

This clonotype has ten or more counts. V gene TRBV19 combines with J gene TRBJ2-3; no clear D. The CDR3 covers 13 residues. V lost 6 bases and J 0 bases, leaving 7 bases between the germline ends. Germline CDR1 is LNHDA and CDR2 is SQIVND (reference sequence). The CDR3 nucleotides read TGTGCCAGTAGCGACGGTAGCACAGATACGCAGTATTTT. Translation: CASSDGSTDTQYF.